One and the same sample provided the 13 T cell receptor beta chains below, sequenced in a study of blood T cell repertoires in COVID-19 (dated by TCRdb to the early 2020s). The receptor library was made with the immunoSEQ multiplex PCR assay. Here the immuneACCESS table is served through TCRdb, limited to in-frame sequences with V and J called. Missing clones are a known gap in these copies; in checked studies unresolved V genes cover under half, and the rest lacks a known reason. Within this sample are about 130,000 clones, with 84% of them counted one time only. Under 15% of the sample belongs to the ten largest clones. Specimen: peripheral blood. The receptors were sampled from a woman aged 25 to 39 who had recovered from COVID-19.

This clone is a singleton in its sample. The chain couples TRBV5-7 to TRBJ2-2; 7 bases match TRBD2. TRBV5-7 is sorted into the ORF group, with uncertain function. The V segment lost 0 bases and the J segment 0 bases; nucleotides outside the gene matches: 8. The CDR3 has 18 residues. CDR3 loop: CASSLAPASGANTGELFF. DNA for the CDR3: TGTGCCAGCAGCTTGGCCCCGGCTAGCGGTGCGAACACCGGGGAGCTGTTTTTT.

In this sample, this clone turned up once. The chain recombines TRBV19 with TRBJ1-1; possibly TRBD1 for D (5 bases). The CDR3 is made up of 12 amino acids. The germline V gene encodes CDR1 LNHDA and CDR2 SQIVND (reference sequence). The V end lost 8 bases, the J end lost 4 bases, and 11 bases lay between the germline ends. The CDR3 bases are TGTGCCAGTCAGATCGGGGGCACTGAAGCTTTCTTT. Translated: CASQIGGTEAFF.

This clone was seen more than once but under ten times. This sequence joins TRBV2 and TRBJ1-6; D possibly corresponds to TRBD1 (6 bases). Germline V gene lookup returns CDR1 SNHLY and CDR2 FYNNEI. V was clipped by 6 bases and J by 6 bases, with 15 bases between them. The CDR3 totals 15 residues. CDR3 loop: CASSTQRGGNSPLHF. CDR3 DNA: TGTGCCAGCAGCACACAGCGAGGGGGTAATTCACCCCTCCACTTT.

This clone showed up just once. Sequence at one end of the junction differs from germline and may be a read error. V is TRBV7-7 and J is TRBJ2-5; 10 nucleotides line up with TRBD2. The length of the CDR3 is 14 residues. Germline assignment: CDR1 SSHAT and CDR2 FNYEAQ (reference sequence). CDR3 in amino acids: CASSGSGRQETQYF. CDR3 DNA sequence: TGTGCTAGCAGCGGTAGCGGGAGGCAAGAGACCCAGTACTTC.

This sequence joins TRBV5-1 and TRBJ2-7, with 8 nucleotides matching TRBD1. Germline V gives CDR1 SGHRS, CDR2 YFSETQ. The CDR3 extends over 16 amino acids. V lost 4 bases to trimming and J lost 5 bases; unmatched junction nucleotides: 14. CDR3 DNA: TGCGCCAGCAGCAGGCCCGCGGTGACAGGGGTCGACGAGCAGTACTTC. Protein: CASSRPAVTGVDEQYF.

The chain uses TRBV19 and TRBJ2-7, with D possibly TRBD1 on 6 matching bases. CDR1 is LNHDA and CDR2 is SQIVND in the germline V gene (reference sequence). Trimming pared 1 base from V and 1 base from J, leaving 11 bases between. The CDR3 is 15 amino acids. The CDR3 DNA follows: TGTGCCAGTAGTATAGCGACAGGCGAATCCTACGAGCAGTACTTC. Protein sequence: CASSIATGESYEQYF.

The rearrangement uses TRBV29-1 and TRBJ2-1; 11 nucleotides align to TRBD2. The CDR3 extends over 15 amino acids. CDR1 and CDR2 (germline): SQVTM, ANQGSEA. J was trimmed by 8 bases and V by 6 bases; bases with no gene match: 12. The CDR3 bases are TGCAGCGTCTTCTTCCCGGGACTAGCGGTCGATGAGCAGTTCTTC. Translating it yields CSVFFPGLAVDEQFF.

This clone has just one count. The rearrangement uses TRBV10-3 and TRBJ1-2; perhaps TRBD1 as D (5 bases). This CDR3 is built from 12 residues. The V gene lost 3 bases and the J gene lost 14 bases, with 16 bases spanning the gap. Per the germline V gene, CDR1 is ENHRY and CDR2 is SYGVKD. Here the CDR3 reads CAISDTDGALTF. The CDR3 DNA follows: TGTGCCATCAGTGACACGGATGGGGCTCTGACCTTC.

The chain combines TRBV7-9 with TRBJ2-1; TRBD2 aligns across 12 bases. Losses at the gene ends were 2 bases for V and 4 bases for J; bases not matched to a gene: 0. This CDR3 has 15 residues. CDR1 and CDR2 (germline): SEHNR, FQNEAQ (reference sequence). The CDR3 sequence is CASSLTSGRYNEQFF. Here the CDR3 DNA reads TGTGCCAGCAGCTTAACTAGCGGGAGGTACAATGAGCAGTTCTTC.

The rearrangement links TRBV1 to TRBJ1-5. TRBV1 counts as a pseudogene. This CDR3 contains 12 residues. Written as DNA, the CDR3 is TGCACCAGCAGCCAAGATCGAGAGCCCCAGCATTTT. Translated, it gives CTSSQDREPQHF.

V and J are TRBV27 and TRBJ1-2, with 7 bases fitting TRBD1. V gave up 2 bases and J gave up 7 bases; unmatched junction bases: 7. CDR3 size: 14 residues. The germline CDR1 and CDR2 sequences are MNHEY and SMNVEV (reference sequence). The chain's CDR3 is CASSLEGGRGGYTF. CDR3 DNA sequence: TGTGCCAGCAGTTTAGAAGGGGGCCGGGGTGGCTACACCTTC.

This clone was observed once. The chain links TRBV19 to TRBJ1-2, with no clear D. Germline V gives CDR1 LNHDA, CDR2 SQIVND (reference sequence). V lost 5 bases, J lost 2 bases, and 12 bases lay in between. The CDR3 length is 14 residues. The CDR3 reads CASSGVVWNYGYTF. As DNA, the CDR3 is TGTGCCAGTAGTGGAGTGGTATGGAACTATGGCTACACCTTC.

The chain has TRBV25-1 and TRBJ2-1; 14 nucleotides agree with TRBD2. CDR3 length equals 17 residues. With V trimmed by 6 bases and J by 13 bases, 17 bases remained unmatched. The germline V gene has CDR1 MGHDK and CDR2 SYGVNS. The CDR3 protein is CASSRIGTSGSGGNQFF. The CDR3 coding sequence is TGTGCCAGCAGCCGAATTGGGACTAGCGGGAGTGGGGGGAATCAGTTCTTC.